These 32 T cell receptor beta chains were sequenced from one sample in a study of blood T cell repertoires in COVID-19. Profiled with immunoSEQ multiplex PCR; TCRdb holds only in-frame clones, not every one. The table includes about 150,000 clones, approximately 80% detected once. The sequenced sample consisted of peripheral blood. The origin of the receptors is a woman aged 50 to 65 in a cohort sampled during active or convalescent COVID-19.

As regards this clone: At one boundary the junction diverges from the germline segment, which might be a read error. This chain joins TRBV5-6 and TRBJ2-5; TRBD2 agrees at 7 bases. In germline, CDR1 is SGHDT, CDR2 YYEEEE. The CDR3 length is 15 residues. The CDR3 loop reads CARSLGWGGQETQYF. DNA for the CDR3: TGTGCCCGCAGCTTGGGTTGGGGGGGGCAAGAGACCCAGTACTTC.

The chain carries TRBV27 and TRBJ1-5; tentative D call: TRBD1 (5 bases). This CDR3 has 15 residues. Per germline, CDR1 MNHEY and CDR2 SMNVEV (reference sequence). Trimming stripped 6 bases from V and 5 bases from J, with 17 bases between. The CDR3, as DNA: TGTGCCAGCAGATCCACGACAGCGACACATCAGCCCCAGCATTTT. It specifies CASRSTTATHQPQHF.

The chain carries TRBV2 and TRBJ2-7; 9 nucleotides match TRBD1. The V gene's germline CDR1 is SNHLY and CDR2 FYNNEI. Losses at the gene ends were 6 bases for V and 7 bases for J; bases not matched to a gene: 7. This CDR3 spans 13 amino acids. This CDR3 is CASRGTGRGEQYF. In DNA form, the CDR3 reads TGTGCCAGCAGGGGGACAGGGCGCGGTGAGCAGTACTTC.

This clone was found once. The chain carries TRBV27 and TRBJ2-3; 12 nucleotides agree with TRBD1. The germline V gene encodes CDR1 MNHEY and CDR2 SMNVEV (reference sequence). The CDR3 is made up of 22 amino acids. The V and J ends lost 0 bases and 2 bases, in that order; junction bases with no gene match: 18. DNA for the CDR3: TGTGCCAGCAGTTTATCGCGGGGACAGGGGGCAAAATACCTATACCACACAGATACGCAGTATTTT. Translation gives CASSLSRGQGAKYLYHTDTQYF.

This chain uses TRBV3-1 (or the pseudogene TRBV3-2) with TRBJ1-2; TRBD1 matches 7 bases. Trimming removed 2 bases from V and 4 bases from J; junction bases left unmatched: 4. Germline V CDR1 and CDR2: LGHDT, YNNKEL (reference sequence). The length of the CDR3 is 14 residues. The CDR3 sequence is CASSQMTGSYGYTF. As DNA, the CDR3 is TGTGCCAGCAGCCAAATGACAGGGAGCTATGGCTACACCTTC.

The chain combines TRBV7-8 with TRBJ2-1; 9 nucleotides line up with TRBD1. This CDR3 comprises 15 residues. The germline V gene encodes CDR1 SGHVS and CDR2 FQNEAQ. Trimming cost V 4 bases and J 4 bases; bases outside gene matches: 5. The CDR3 loop reads CASSSGQGKYNEQFF. CDR3 nucleotide sequence: TGTGCCAGCAGCTCAGGACAGGGGAAGTACAATGAGCAGTTCTTC.

The J gene is TRBJ2-1, the V gene TRBV27; 8 positions match TRBD2. CDR3 length equals 15 residues. The J segment lost 3 bases and the V segment lost 3 bases, leaving 4 bases of the junction unmatched. In germline, CDR1 is MNHEY, CDR2 SMNVEV (reference sequence). The CDR3 sequence: CASSFSRGGYNEQFF. DNA for the CDR3: TGTGCCAGCAGTTTTTCACGGGGGGGCTACAATGAGCAGTTCTTC.

The chain recombines TRBV7-2 with TRBJ2-2; possible D gene TRBD2, 6 bases. V was pared by 7 bases and J by 2 bases, with 23 bases between. This CDR3 region has 18 residues. Per the germline V gene, CDR1 is SGHTA and CDR2 is FQGNSA. Here the CDR3 reads CASTPIGDWAINTGELFF. The CDR3 DNA sequence: TGTGCCAGCACTCCTATTGGGGACTGGGCTATAAACACCGGGGAGCTGTTTTTT.

J is TRBJ1-1 and V is TRBV30; D perhaps matches TRBD1 (5 bases). CDR3 length: 13 amino acids. Germline loops: CDR1 GTSNPN, CDR2 SVGIG (reference sequence). Trimming pared 2 bases from V and 11 bases from J, leaving 18 bases between. The CDR3 DNA sequence: TGTGCCTGGAGTCCACGCCGGGGGGGACGGGCTTTCTTT. Its translation: CAWSPRRGGRAFF.

The gene calls are TRBV18 and TRBJ2-7; 10 bases match TRBD1. The CDR3 is 14 amino acids. Trimming removed 8 bases from V and 5 bases from J; junction bases left unmatched: 9. Germline V gene data show CDR1 as KGHSH and CDR2 as LQKENI. For the CDR3, the DNA is TGTGCCAGCCATAAGGGACAGGGGAGTAACGAGCAGTACTTC. Its translation: CASHKGQGSNEQYF.

The chain carries TRBV4-3 and TRBJ2-7; 12 positions match TRBD2. V shed 4 bases and J 5 bases; nucleotides not matched to a gene: 6. The CDR3 is 15 amino acids. Per the germline V gene, CDR1 is LGHNA and CDR2 is YSLEER. Here the CDR3 DNA reads TGCGCCAGCAGCCGCGGACTAGCGGGGCTCGACGAGCAGTACTTC. This translates into CASSRGLAGLDEQYF.

The V call is TRBV6-2 or TRBV6-3, the J call TRBJ2-1; 13 bases match TRBD2. J lost 3 bases, V lost 4 bases, and 3 bases had no gene match. This CDR3 contains 16 residues. Germline CDR1 is MNHEY and CDR2 is SVGEGT. CDR3 sequence: CASSFRLAGGYNEQFF. The CDR3 coding sequence is TGTGCCAGCAGTTTCCGACTAGCGGGGGGCTACAATGAGCAGTTCTTC.

This clone was found a few times. The chain combines TRBV6-5 with TRBJ2-7, with D tentatively TRBD1 (7 bases). CDR1 is MNHEY, CDR2 SVGAGI, per germline. The V end lost 6 bases, the J end lost 2 bases, and 14 bases lay between the germline ends. This CDR3 comprises 14 residues. The CDR3 sequence is CASRLQGRTYEQYF. DNA for the CDR3: TGTGCCAGCAGGCTACAGGGGAGGACCTACGAGCAGTACTTC.

The sample holds one count of this clone. This chain links TRBV20-1 with TRBJ1-1; no firm D call. Germline V CDR1 and CDR2: DFQATT, SNEGSKA (reference sequence). Trimming cost V 1 base and J 10 bases, with 10 bases left between them. The CDR3 contains 11 residues. The CDR3: CSARGHRTAFF. The CDR3 region has the DNA TGCAGTGCTAGAGGCCACAGAACAGCTTTCTTT.

This chain uses TRBV29-1 with TRBJ1-1; D gene uncertain. Germline V gene lookup returns CDR1 SQVTM and CDR2 ANQGSEA. Between the trimmed V and J ends, which lost 5 bases and 2 bases, there was a span of 6 bases. The CDR3 sequence is 11 residues long. The CDR3 DNA reads TGCAGCGTTTCGAGAAACACTGAAGCTTTCTTT. Amino acid sequence: CSVSRNTEAFF.

In regard to this clone: This specimen includes other DNA sequences encoding the same CDR3. The chain links TRBV1 to TRBJ1-6; TRBD1 reflects the table's D call only, with no check against the DNA. TRBV1 is a recognized pseudogene. This CDR3 contains 18 residues. The DNA of the CDR3 is TGCACCAGCAGCCAAGGCTTCGGGTCGACAGGGGATAAAGGGCCCCTCCACTTT. Translated, it gives CTSSQGFGSTGDKGPLHF.

The chain uses TRBV3-1 (or the pseudogene TRBV3-2) and TRBJ2-3; 7 bases match TRBD2. The ends lost 3 bases at V and 1 base at J; junction bases unmatched: 7. The CDR3 spans 16 residues. The germline V gene encodes CDR1 LGHDT and CDR2 YNNKEL (reference sequence). In DNA form, the CDR3 reads TGTGCCAGCAGCCAGGGGGGGATGGCCCGCACAGATACGCAGTATTTT. It encodes CASSQGGMARTDTQYF.

The rearrangement links TRBV3-1 (or the pseudogene TRBV3-2) to TRBJ2-7; 7 bases are shared with TRBD1. The ends lost 3 bases at V and 6 bases at J; junction bases unmatched: 5. This CDR3 spans 13 amino acids. Germline-derived CDR1 and CDR2 are LGHDT and YNNKEL (reference sequence). For the CDR3, the DNA is TGTGCCAGCAGCCAGACCTACAGGGGCGAGCAGTACTTC. Protein sequence: CASSQTYRGEQYF.

The chain couples TRBV27 to TRBJ2-5, with a possible D match to TRBD2 (5 bases). The V and J ends lost 4 bases and 2 bases respectively, with 14 bases between them. The germline V gene encodes CDR1 MNHEY and CDR2 SMNVEV (reference sequence). CDR3 size: 15 residues. CDR3 region: CASSWAAGRQETQYF. The CDR3 coding sequence is TGTGCCAGCAGTTGGGCTGCGGGCAGACAAGAGACCCAGTACTTC.

The chain carries TRBV6-2 or TRBV6-3 and TRBJ1-3; D ambiguous. Trimming cost V 0 bases and J 2 bases, with 11 bases left between them. CDR1 is MNHEY, CDR2 SVGEGT, per germline. This CDR3 spans 16 amino acids. CDR3 region: CASSYSTGGTGNTIYF. DNA for the CDR3: TGTGCCAGCAGTTACTCGACGGGAGGAACTGGAAACACCATATATTTT.

The chain recombines TRBV7-9 with TRBJ2-1, with 7 bases fitting TRBD2. This CDR3 is 17 amino acids long. V lost 5 bases to trimming and J lost 5 bases; unmatched junction nucleotides: 15. Germline loops: CDR1 SEHNR, CDR2 FQNEAQ (reference sequence). In nucleotides, the CDR3 is TGTGCCAGCAGCCCTCGACTAGGGGCGGGGGACCACAATGAGCAGTTCTTC. It encodes CASSPRLGAGDHNEQFF.

The chain recombines TRBV7-9 with TRBJ2-3; 8 bases map to TRBD1. Losses at the gene ends were 5 bases for V and 2 bases for J; bases not matched to a gene: 3. The CDR3 length is 14 residues. Germline loops: CDR1 SEHNR, CDR2 FQNEAQ (reference sequence). DNA of the CDR3: TGTGCCAGCAGCGACAGGGGAGTCACAGATACGCAGTATTTT. Amino acid sequence: CASSDRGVTDTQYF.

This rearrangement joins TRBV12-5 to TRBJ2-7; 7 nucleotides align to TRBD1. V shed 1 base and J 1 base; nucleotides not matched to a gene: 1. Germline lookup yields CDR1 LGHNT and CDR2 FRNRAP. This CDR3 region has 14 residues. CDR3 in DNA: TGTGCTAGTGGTTTGGGGACAGGTTCCTACGAGCAGTACTTC. This codes for CASGLGTGSYEQYF.

The chain uses TRBV5-4 and TRBJ1-2, with D hard to call. The CDR3 is 15 residues long. The germline V gene encodes CDR1 SGHNT and CDR2 YYREEE (reference sequence). The V end lost 3 bases, the J end lost 4 bases, and 16 bases lay between the germline ends. CDR3 loop: CASSWSEEPRYGYTF. The DNA for the CDR3 is TGTGCCAGCAGCTGGAGCGAGGAACCGCGCTATGGCTACACCTTC.

The chain recombines TRBV7-9 with TRBJ2-1; weak D call: TRBD2 (7 bases). Looked up from germline, CDR1 is SEHNR and CDR2 is FQNEAQ (reference sequence). Trimming left V 7 bases short and J 6 bases short, with 13 bases between. This CDR3 has 13 residues. CDR3 coding DNA: TGTGCCAGCAAGGCGGGGGCAGTCAATGAGCAGTTCTTC. Translation gives CASKAGAVNEQFF. Filled out from reference TRBV7-9 and TRBJ2-1, the complete variable domain reads DTGVSQNPRHKITKRGQNVTFRCDPISEHNRLYWYRQTLGQGPEFLTYFQNEAQLEKSRLLSDRFSAERPKGSFSTLEIQRTEQGDSAMYLCASKAGAVNEQFFGPGTRLTVL.

The count of this clone is one. The chain joins TRBV19 to TRBJ2-7, with D possibly matching TRBD1 (6 bases). Germline CDR1 and CDR2: LNHDA and SQIVND (reference sequence). The CDR3 is made up of 15 amino acids. Trimming removed 7 bases at V and 2 bases at J, with 18 bases between. CDR3 DNA: TGTGCCAGTACCACACAGGGTTCCGGGACCTACGAGCAGTACTTC. This sequence encodes CASTTQGSGTYEQYF.

This rearrangement joins TRBV12-3 or TRBV12-4 to TRBJ1-5; the D is unclear. The CDR3 extends over 12 amino acids. V lost 6 bases, J lost 6 bases, and 9 bases lay in between. CDR3 nucleotide sequence: TGTGCCAGCAGGGACTTTAGTCAGCCCCAGCATTTT. Its translation: CASRDFSQPQHF.

V and J are TRBV6-5 and TRBJ1-4; D gene unclear. This CDR3 region has 14 residues. The germline CDR1 and CDR2 sequences are MNHEY and SVGAGI. The V gene lost 6 bases and the J gene lost 0 bases, with 8 bases spanning the gap. CDR3 amino acids: CASRVRATNEKLFF. CDR3 coding DNA: TGTGCCAGCAGGGTACGAGCAACTAATGAAAAACTGTTTTTT.

This clone was counted a single time. The genes are TRBV2 and TRBJ2-2; a possible D gene is TRBD1 (6 bases). This CDR3 is 15 amino acids long. The germline V and J ends were trimmed by 7 bases and 0 bases, with 12 bases remaining between them. From germline, CDR1 is SNHLY and CDR2 FYNNEI. The CDR3 DNA is TGTGCCAGCATCAGGGGCCAGGCGAACACCGGGGAGCTGTTTTTT. This codes for CASIRGQANTGELFF.

This clone was seen repeatedly, ten times or more. The chain couples TRBV7-8 to TRBJ1-2, with D uncertain. With 5 bases removed from V and 7 bases from J, the gap between germline ends came to 17 bases. CDR3 size: 14 residues. The germline CDR1 and CDR2 sequences are SGHVS and FQNEAQ. The CDR3 coding sequence is TGTGCCAGCAGCACCCGACCGGGAGGTAGTGGCTACACCTTC. Its translation is CASSTRPGGSGYTF.

This sequence joins TRBV18 and TRBJ2-7; 9 bases line up with TRBD2. This CDR3 spans 15 amino acids. V shed 4 bases and J 2 bases; nucleotides not matched to a gene: 6. CDR1 and CDR2 (germline): KGHSH, LQKENI. The CDR3: CASSHRLAAPYEQYF. For the CDR3, the DNA is TGTGCCAGCTCACACAGACTAGCGGCCCCCTACGAGCAGTACTTC.

The rearrangement links TRBV5-1 to TRBJ2-5, with a possible D match to TRBD2 (6 bases). Trimming took 4 bases from V and 5 from J, leaving 24 bases between them. In germline, CDR1 is SGHRS, CDR2 YFSETQ. The CDR3 is made up of 17 amino acids. The CDR3: CASSPRGAGSIWETQYF. The CDR3 bases are TGCGCCAGCAGCCCCCGAGGTGCGGGGAGTATATGGGAGACCCAGTACTTC.